One and the same sample provided the 5 T cell receptor beta chains below, sequenced in a study of blood T cell repertoires in COVID-19. Assay: immunoSEQ multiplex PCR; the TCRdb copy retains only in-frame clones and omits some. The sample lists roughly 180,000 clones; roughly 79% were seen once. The sample was peripheral blood. These receptors came from a woman aged 35 to 49 with COVID-19, enrolled during active disease.

This chain uses TRBV5-1 with TRBJ2-5; 8 nucleotides align to TRBD2. The germline V gene encodes CDR1 SGHRS and CDR2 YFSETQ. The CDR3 runs 18 residues. V trimming: 2 bases; J trimming: 0 bases; junction bases outside the gene matches: 12. The CDR3 spells CASSLGLAGDNYQETQYF. CDR3 nucleotide sequence: TGCGCCAGCAGCTTAGGACTAGCTGGGGACAATTACCAAGAGACCCAGTACTTC.

J is TRBJ1-1 and V is TRBV3-1 (or the pseudogene TRBV3-2); TRBD1 agrees at 10 bases. Trimming at V came to 4 bases and at J to 7 bases, leaving 9 bases not matched to a gene. This CDR3 is built from 15 residues. In germline, CDR1 is LGHDT, CDR2 YNNKEL (reference sequence). The CDR3, as DNA: TGTGCCAGCAGCCCCGACAGGGGGCAGGAGATTGAAGCTTTCTTT. Translating gives CASSPDRGQEIEAFF.

V is TRBV18 and J is TRBJ1-2; the match to TRBD1 covers 7 bases. CDR3 length equals 16 residues. The germline CDR1 and CDR2 sequences are KGHSH and LQKENI. The J segment lost 1 base and the V segment lost 4 bases, leaving 9 bases of the junction unmatched. In nucleotides, the CDR3 is TGTGCCAGCTCACTGGCCGGGACAGTAGATAACTATGGCTACACCTTC. Translation gives CASSLAGTVDNYGYTF.

The gene calls are TRBV10-2 and TRBJ2-7, with TRBD1 matching over 8 bases. With 0 bases clipped from V and 0 bases from J, the junction kept 4 bases outside the gene matches. CDR1 and CDR2 (germline): WSHSY, SAAADI. This CDR3 comprises 16 residues. CDR3 region: CASSESNRGSSYEQYV. The CDR3, as DNA: TGCGCCAGCAGTGAGTCCAACAGGGGGTCCTCCTACGAGCAGTACGTC.

This chain joins TRBV18 and TRBJ2-7; 7 nucleotides match TRBD1. J lost 7 bases, V lost 3 bases, and 6 bases had no gene match. This CDR3 comprises 13 residues. CDR1 is KGHSH, CDR2 LQKENI, per germline. CDR3: CASSPWQGEEQYF. The CDR3 DNA follows: TGTGCCAGCTCACCTTGGCAGGGGGAAGAGCAGTACTTC. The whole variable domain, remainder taken from reference TRBV18 and TRBJ2-7, is NAGVMQNPRHLVRRRGQEARLRCSPMKGHSHVYWYRQLPEEGLKFMVYLQKENIIDESGMPKERFSAEFPKEGPSILRIQQVVRGDSAAYFCASSPWQGEEQYFGPGTRLTVT.